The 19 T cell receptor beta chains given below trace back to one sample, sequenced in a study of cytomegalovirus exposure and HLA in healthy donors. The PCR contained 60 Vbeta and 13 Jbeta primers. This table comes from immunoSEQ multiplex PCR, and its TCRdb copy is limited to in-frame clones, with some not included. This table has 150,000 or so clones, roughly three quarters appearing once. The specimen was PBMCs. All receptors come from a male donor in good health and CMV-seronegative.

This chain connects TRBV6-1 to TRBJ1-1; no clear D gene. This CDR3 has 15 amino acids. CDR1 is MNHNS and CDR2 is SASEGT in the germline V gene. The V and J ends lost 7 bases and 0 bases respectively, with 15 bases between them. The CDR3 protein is CASNPSRSLNTEAFF. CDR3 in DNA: TGTGCCAGCAACCCATCAAGGAGCCTGAACACTGAAGCTTTCTTT.

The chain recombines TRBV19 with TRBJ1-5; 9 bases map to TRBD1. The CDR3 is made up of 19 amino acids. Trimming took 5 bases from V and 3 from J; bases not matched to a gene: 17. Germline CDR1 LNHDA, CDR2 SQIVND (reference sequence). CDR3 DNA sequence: TGTGCCAGTAGTCTCTCCTCCGGGACAGGGACGAGCCTCAATCAGCCCCAGCATTTT. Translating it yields CASSLSSGTGTSLNQPQHF.

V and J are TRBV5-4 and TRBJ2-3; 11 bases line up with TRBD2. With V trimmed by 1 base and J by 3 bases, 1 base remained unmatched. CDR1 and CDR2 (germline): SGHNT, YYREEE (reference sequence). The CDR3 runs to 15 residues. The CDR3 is CASSLTSGSTDTQYF. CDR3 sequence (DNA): TGTGCCAGCAGCTTGACTAGCGGGAGTACAGATACGCAGTATTTT.

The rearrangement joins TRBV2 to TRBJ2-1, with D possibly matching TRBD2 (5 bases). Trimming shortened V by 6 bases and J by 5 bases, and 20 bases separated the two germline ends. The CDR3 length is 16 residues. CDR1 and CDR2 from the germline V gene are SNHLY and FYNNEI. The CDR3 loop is CASRQGVSDRHNEQFF. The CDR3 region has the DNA TGTGCCAGCAGGCAAGGTGTTAGCGATCGCCACAATGAGCAGTTCTTC.

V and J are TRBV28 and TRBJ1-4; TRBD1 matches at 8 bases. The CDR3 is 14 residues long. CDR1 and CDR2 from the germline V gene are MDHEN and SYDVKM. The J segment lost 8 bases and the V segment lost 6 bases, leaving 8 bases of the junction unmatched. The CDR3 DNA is TGTGCCAGCAGCCTGGACAGGGCGGACGAAAAACTGTTTTTT. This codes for CASSLDRADEKLFF.

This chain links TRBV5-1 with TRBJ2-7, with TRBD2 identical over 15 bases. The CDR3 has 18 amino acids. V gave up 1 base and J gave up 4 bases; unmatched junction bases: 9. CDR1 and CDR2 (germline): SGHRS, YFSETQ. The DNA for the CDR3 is TGCGCCAGCAGCTTGAGGACTAGCGGGAGGGCCCTGGCTTACGAGCAGTACTTC. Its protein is CASSLRTSGRALAYEQYF.

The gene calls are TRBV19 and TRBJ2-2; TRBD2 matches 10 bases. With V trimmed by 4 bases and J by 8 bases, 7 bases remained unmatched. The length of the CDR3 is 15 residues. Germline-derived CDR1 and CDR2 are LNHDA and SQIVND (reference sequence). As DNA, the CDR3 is TGTGCCAGTAGTAAACCGGGACTAGCGATGGGGGAGCTGTTTTTT. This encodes CASSKPGLAMGELFF.

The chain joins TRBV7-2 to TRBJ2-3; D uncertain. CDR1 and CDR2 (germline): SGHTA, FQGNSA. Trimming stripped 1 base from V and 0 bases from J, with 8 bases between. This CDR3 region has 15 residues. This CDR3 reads CASSLVVGSTDTQYF. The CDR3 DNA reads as TGTGCCAGCAGCTTAGTGGTCGGGAGCACAGATACGCAGTATTTT.

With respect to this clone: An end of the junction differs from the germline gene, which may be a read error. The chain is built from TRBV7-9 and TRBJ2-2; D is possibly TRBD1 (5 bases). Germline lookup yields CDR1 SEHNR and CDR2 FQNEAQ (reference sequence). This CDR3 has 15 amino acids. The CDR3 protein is CASSLEGWNIGELFF. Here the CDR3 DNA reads TGTGCCAGCAGCTTAGAGGGGTGGAACATCGGGGAGCTGTTTTTT.

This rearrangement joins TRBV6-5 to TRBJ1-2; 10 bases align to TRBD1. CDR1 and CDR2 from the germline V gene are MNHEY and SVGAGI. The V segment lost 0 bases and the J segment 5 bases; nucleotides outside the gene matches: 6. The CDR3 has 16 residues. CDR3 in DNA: TGTGCCAGCAGTTACTCGTGGGGACAGGGGAGATATGGCTACACCTTC. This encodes CASSYSWGQGRYGYTF.

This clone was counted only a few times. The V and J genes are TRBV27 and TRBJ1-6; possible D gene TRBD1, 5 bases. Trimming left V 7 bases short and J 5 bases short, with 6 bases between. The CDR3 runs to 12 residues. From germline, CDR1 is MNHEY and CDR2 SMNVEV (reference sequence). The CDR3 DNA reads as TGTGCCAGCAAGGGGAATAATTCACCCCTCCACTTT. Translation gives CASKGNNSPLHF.

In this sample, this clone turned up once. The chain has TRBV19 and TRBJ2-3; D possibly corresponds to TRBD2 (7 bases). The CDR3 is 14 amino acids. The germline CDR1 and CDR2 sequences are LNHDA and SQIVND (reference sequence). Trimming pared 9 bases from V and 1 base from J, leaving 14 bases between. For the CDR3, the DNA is TGTGCCAGCGGGAGGCAGGGGCGCACAGATACGCAGTATTTT. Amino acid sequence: CASGRQGRTDTQYF.

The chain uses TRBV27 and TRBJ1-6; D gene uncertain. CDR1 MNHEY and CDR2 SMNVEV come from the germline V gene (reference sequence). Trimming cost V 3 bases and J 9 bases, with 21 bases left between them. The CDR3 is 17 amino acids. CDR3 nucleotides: TGTGCCAGCAGTTTGTCTGGCCTCCTTTATGGGAGTTCACCCCTCCACTTT. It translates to CASSLSGLLYGSSPLHF.

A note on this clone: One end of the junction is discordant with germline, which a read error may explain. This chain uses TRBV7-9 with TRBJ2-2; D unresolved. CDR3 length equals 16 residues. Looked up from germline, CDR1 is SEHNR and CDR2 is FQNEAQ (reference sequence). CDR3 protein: CSSSLPDPYSTGELFF. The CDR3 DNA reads TGTTCCAGCAGCTTGCCTGATCCCTACTCGACCGGGGAGCTGTTTTTT.

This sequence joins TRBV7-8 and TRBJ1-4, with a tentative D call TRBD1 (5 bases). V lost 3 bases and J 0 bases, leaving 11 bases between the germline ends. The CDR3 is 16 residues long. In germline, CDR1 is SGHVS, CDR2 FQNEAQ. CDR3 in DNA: TGTGCCAGCAGCTTTCAGGGTGGGGCAACTAATGAAAAACTGTTTTTT. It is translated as CASSFQGGATNEKLFF.

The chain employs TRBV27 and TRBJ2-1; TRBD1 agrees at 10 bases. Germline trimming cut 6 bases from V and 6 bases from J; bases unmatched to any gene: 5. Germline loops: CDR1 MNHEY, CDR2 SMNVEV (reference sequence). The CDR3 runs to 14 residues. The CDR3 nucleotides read TGTGCCAGCAGGGGACAGGGGTGGGTCAATGAGCAGTTCTTC. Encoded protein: CASRGQGWVNEQFF.

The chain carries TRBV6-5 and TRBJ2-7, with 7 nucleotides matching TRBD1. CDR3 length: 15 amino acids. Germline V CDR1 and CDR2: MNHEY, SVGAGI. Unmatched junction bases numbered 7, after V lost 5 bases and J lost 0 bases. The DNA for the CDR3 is TGTGCCAGCAGTGCCCCGGACAGGAGCTCCTACGAGCAGTACTTC. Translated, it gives CASSAPDRSSYEQYF.

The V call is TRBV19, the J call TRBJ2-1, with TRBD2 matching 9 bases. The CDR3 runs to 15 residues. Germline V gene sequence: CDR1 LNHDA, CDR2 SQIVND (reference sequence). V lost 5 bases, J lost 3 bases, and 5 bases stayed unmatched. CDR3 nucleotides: TGTGCCAGTAGTTTCGGGACTAGCAGCTACAATGAGCAGTTCTTC. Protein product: CASSFGTSSYNEQFF.

The CDR3: CASSLDPADTQYF. CDR3 bases: TGCGCCAGCAGCTTGGACCCAGCAGATACGCAGTATTTT. The chain links TRBV5-1 to TRBJ2-3; D gene unclear. Germline assignment: CDR1 SGHRS and CDR2 YFSETQ. V was shortened by 0 bases and J by 4 bases, with 6 bases between the two germline ends. The CDR3 is 13 residues long.